This T cell receptor beta chain was captured by sequencing in a study of identical twins. Study observations and caveats: Instead of following the same donors, the conclusions were based on cross-sectional statistical analysis. For monozygotic twins, models underestimated out-of-frame TCR alpha sharing.

Template switching added a universal primer binding site, and final cDNA carried unique molecular identifiers. TCRdb fed the 5' RACE reads into MiXCR, producing one record per CDR3 protein. This table holds 700,000 or so distinct CDR3 sequences, roughly 8% found once. Details on this clonotype: Antigen specificity is unknown.

The germline gives CDR1 MDHEN, CDR2 SYDVKM. After removal of 1 base from V and 3 bases from J, the junction contained 4 bases not matched to a gene. CDR3 length: 16 amino acids. The sample also formed part of further work on yellow fever vaccine responses in identical twins.

The sample taken for sequencing was PBMCs. V and J are TRBV28 and TRBJ2-7; TRBD2 matches 12 bases. The source of this sequence is a woman aged 18-29 years in good health. DNA of the CDR3: TGTGCCAGCAGTTTATCTGGGACTAGCGGGCGCTACGAGCAGTACTTC. This sequence encodes CASSLSGTSGRYEQYF.